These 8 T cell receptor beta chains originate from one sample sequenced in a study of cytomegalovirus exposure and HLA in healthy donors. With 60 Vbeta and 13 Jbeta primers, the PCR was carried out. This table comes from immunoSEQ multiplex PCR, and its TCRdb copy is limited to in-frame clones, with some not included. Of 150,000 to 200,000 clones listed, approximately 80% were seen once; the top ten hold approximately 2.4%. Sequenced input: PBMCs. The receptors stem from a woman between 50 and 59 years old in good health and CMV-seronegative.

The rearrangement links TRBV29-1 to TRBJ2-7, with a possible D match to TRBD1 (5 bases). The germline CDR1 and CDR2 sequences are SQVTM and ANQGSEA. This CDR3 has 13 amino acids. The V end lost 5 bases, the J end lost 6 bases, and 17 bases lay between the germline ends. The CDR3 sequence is CSVQGQGSREQYF. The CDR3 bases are TGCAGCGTTCAGGGTCAGGGTTCGCGCGAGCAGTACTTC.

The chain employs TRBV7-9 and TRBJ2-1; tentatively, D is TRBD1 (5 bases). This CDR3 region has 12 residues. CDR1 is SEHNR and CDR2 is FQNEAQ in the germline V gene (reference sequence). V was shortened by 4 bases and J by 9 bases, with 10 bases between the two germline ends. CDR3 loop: CASSWGVGEQFF. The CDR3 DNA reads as TGTGCCAGCAGCTGGGGCGTGGGTGAGCAGTTCTTC.

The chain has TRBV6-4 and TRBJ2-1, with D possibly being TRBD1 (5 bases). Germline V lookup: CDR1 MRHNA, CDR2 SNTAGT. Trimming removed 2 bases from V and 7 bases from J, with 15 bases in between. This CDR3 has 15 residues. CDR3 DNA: TGTGCCAGCAGTGACGGGCAGGGCCAACTTAATGAGCAGTTCTTC. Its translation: CASSDGQGQLNEQFF.

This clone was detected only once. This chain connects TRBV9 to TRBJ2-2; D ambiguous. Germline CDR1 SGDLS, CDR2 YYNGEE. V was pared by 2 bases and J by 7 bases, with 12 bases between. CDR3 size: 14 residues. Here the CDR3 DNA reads TGTGCCAGCAGCGTCCTACTGTTCGGCGGGGAGCTGTTTTTT. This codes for CASSVLLFGGELFF.

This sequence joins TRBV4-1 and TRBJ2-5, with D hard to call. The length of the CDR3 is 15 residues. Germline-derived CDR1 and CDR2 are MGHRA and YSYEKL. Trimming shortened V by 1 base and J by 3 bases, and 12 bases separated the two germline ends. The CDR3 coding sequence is TGCGCCAGCAGCCAAGCGTCCAGAACAGAAGAGACCCAGTACTTC. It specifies CASSQASRTEETQYF.

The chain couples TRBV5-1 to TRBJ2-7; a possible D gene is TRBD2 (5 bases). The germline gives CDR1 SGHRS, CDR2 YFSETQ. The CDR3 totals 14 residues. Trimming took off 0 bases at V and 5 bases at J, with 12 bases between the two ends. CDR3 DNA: TGCGCCAGCAGCTTGGGAGGGATTTGGGACGAGCAGTACTTC. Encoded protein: CASSLGGIWDEQYF.

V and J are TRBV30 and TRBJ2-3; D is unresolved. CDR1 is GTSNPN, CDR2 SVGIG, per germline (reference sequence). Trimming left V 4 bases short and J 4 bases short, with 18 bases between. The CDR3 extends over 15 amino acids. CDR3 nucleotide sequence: TGTGCCTGGACGCGAAAGATTTTAGTGGCAGATACGCAGTATTTT. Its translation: CAWTRKILVADTQYF.

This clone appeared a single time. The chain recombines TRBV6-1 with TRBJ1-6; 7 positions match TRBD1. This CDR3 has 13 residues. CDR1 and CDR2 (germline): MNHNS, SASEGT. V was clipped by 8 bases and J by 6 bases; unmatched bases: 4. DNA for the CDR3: TGTGCCAGCTGGAACAGGGGTAATTCACCCCTCCACTTT. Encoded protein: CASWNRGNSPLHF.